Sequencing of this T cell receptor beta chain was carried out in a study of T cell responses to AZD1222 COVID-19 vaccine. Only in-frame clones appear in the TCRdb table, and some are missing; sequencing was by immunoSEQ multiplex PCR. This table holds roughly 150,000 clones, around 91% found once. With respect to this clone: No antigen is known for it.

Findings and limits, study-wide: Spike-spanning, vaccine-associated CD4 TCRs were dominant at 160-218 and 743-854. Donors in the cohort were predominantly white British and more often female, and clonal diversity was possibly underestimated.

The CDR3 runs 14 residues. The sequencing used peripheral blood, collected on day 0 of AZD1222 vaccination. This receptor was obtained from an adult in good health. This chain uses TRBV21-1 with TRBJ2-7. TRBV21-1 is designated a pseudogene. The CDR3 DNA sequence: TGTGCCAGCAGCATAGGGCGGATGGCCTACGAGCAGTACTTC. Residues: CASSIGRMAYEQYF.